The next 4 T cell receptor beta chains were all read from a single sample in a study of blood T cell repertoires in COVID-19 (TCRdb year 2020). The method behind the library was the immunoSEQ multiplex PCR assay. TCRdb limited this immuneACCESS table to in-frame rearrangements with V and J called. A share of clones is missing; checked studies link under half to unresolved V genes, and the rest is unexplained. The table for this sample lists some 110,000 clones; approximately 80% of them were counted only once. Together, the top ten hold about 5% of the sample. Input material: peripheral blood. The source of these receptors is a woman in her seventies with acute or convalescent COVID-19.

V gene TRBV9 combines with J gene TRBJ2-3; the match to TRBD2 covers 7 bases. The J segment lost 0 bases and the V segment lost 0 bases, leaving 4 bases of the junction unmatched. Germline assignment: CDR1 SGDLS and CDR2 YYNGEE. The CDR3 runs to 16 residues. Here the CDR3 DNA reads TGTGCCAGCAGCGTAGCTAGCGGCTATAGCACAGATACGCAGTATTTT. Protein: CASSVASGYSTDTQYF.

The chain couples TRBV7-3 to TRBJ2-3; a weak D match, TRBD1 (6 bases). Per the germline V gene, CDR1 is SGHTA and CDR2 is FQGTGA. V was clipped by 6 bases and J by 5 bases, with 18 bases between them. The CDR3 spans 15 residues. As DNA, the CDR3 is TGTGCCAGCAGTCGACGAGGACAGAATCTAGATACGCAGTATTTT. It translates to CASSRRGQNLDTQYF.

This clone was detected once. The chain carries TRBV6-5 and TRBJ1-2; D unclear. Germline assignment: CDR1 MNHEY and CDR2 SVGAGI. There are 13 residues in the CDR3. Trimming shortened V by 2 bases and J by 4 bases, and 8 bases separated the two germline ends. The CDR3 coding sequence is TGTGCCAGCAGTTACATACAGTTCTATGGCTACACCTTC. It codes for CASSYIQFYGYTF.

The rearrangement links TRBV6-2 or TRBV6-3 to TRBJ2-1, with TRBD1 matching over 8 bases. V gave up 0 bases and J gave up 5 bases; unmatched junction bases: 3. Looked up from germline, CDR1 is MNHEY and CDR2 is SVGEGT. The CDR3 spans 15 residues. The CDR3 loop reads CASSYSGTGHNEQFF. CDR3 coding DNA: TGTGCCAGCAGTTACTCCGGGACAGGACACAATGAGCAGTTCTTC.